Below are 6 T cell receptor beta chains sequenced from a single sample in a study of blood T cell repertoires in COVID-19. Sequencing used immunoSEQ multiplex PCR; TCRdb keeps in-frame clones, though not all of them. The sample has 95,000 to 130,000 clones, approximately 82% seen once; the top ten hold around 7.5%. Material for sequencing was peripheral blood. The source of these receptors is a man aged 65 to 85 with active or convalescent COVID-19.

The chain couples TRBV4-2 to TRBJ2-7; 9 bases line up with TRBD2. CDR1 and CDR2 (germline): LGHNA, YNFKEQ. The CDR3 consists of 17 residues. The ends lost 1 base at V and 6 bases at J; junction bases unmatched: 13. CDR3 amino acids: CASSQVPGLAGRGEQYF. The DNA for the CDR3 is TGTGCCAGCAGCCAAGTCCCCGGCCTAGCGGGAAGGGGCGAGCAGTACTTC.

The rearrangement joins TRBV11-2 to TRBJ2-2; 9 bases align to TRBD2. Trimming cost V 2 bases and J 5 bases; bases outside gene matches: 6. This CDR3 contains 16 residues. CDR1 and CDR2 (germline): SGHAT, FQNNGV. The CDR3 region is CASSLSLAGKTGELFF. CDR3 DNA: TGTGCCAGCAGCTTAAGCCTAGCGGGAAAGACCGGGGAGCTGTTTTTT.

The chain joins TRBV4-3 to TRBJ2-7; 9 bases fit TRBD1. The CDR3 is 17 amino acids. Germline-derived CDR1 and CDR2 are LGHNA and YSLEER. V was clipped by 1 base and J by 2 bases; unmatched bases: 9. CDR3 loop: CASSQVATGTGPYEQYF. The CDR3 nucleotides are TGCGCCAGCAGCCAAGTCGCCACCGGGACAGGGCCCTACGAGCAGTACTTC.

V is TRBV19 and J is TRBJ2-2; maybe TRBD2 (6 bases). Per the germline V gene, CDR1 is LNHDA and CDR2 is SQIVND (reference sequence). The length of the CDR3 is 16 residues. V shed 3 bases and J shed 8 bases, with 19 bases lying between them. The CDR3 DNA reads TGTGCCAGTAGTATTTTGTTTGGTGTCGGGAGTGGGGAGCTGTTTTTT. Its translation is CASSILFGVGSGELFF.

The chain uses TRBV7-9 and TRBJ2-1, with 8 bases lining up with TRBD1. The trim removed 5 bases at V and 6 bases at J, leaving 6 bases unmatched. The CDR3 covers 14 residues. In germline, CDR1 is SEHNR, CDR2 FQNEAQ (reference sequence). CDR3 in DNA: TGTGCCAGCAGCCCCTCCGGACAGGGCAATGAGCAGTTCTTC. It is translated as CASSPSGQGNEQFF.

The chain couples TRBV5-4 to TRBJ1-2, with a possible D match to TRBD1 (5 bases). Trimming stripped 4 bases from V and 4 bases from J, with 17 bases between. The CDR3 is 15 residues long. Germline V CDR1 and CDR2: SGHNT, YYREEE (reference sequence). The chain's CDR3 is CASSPFLGQTYGYTF. The CDR3 nucleotides are TGTGCCAGCAGCCCCTTCCTTGGACAAACCTATGGCTACACCTTC.